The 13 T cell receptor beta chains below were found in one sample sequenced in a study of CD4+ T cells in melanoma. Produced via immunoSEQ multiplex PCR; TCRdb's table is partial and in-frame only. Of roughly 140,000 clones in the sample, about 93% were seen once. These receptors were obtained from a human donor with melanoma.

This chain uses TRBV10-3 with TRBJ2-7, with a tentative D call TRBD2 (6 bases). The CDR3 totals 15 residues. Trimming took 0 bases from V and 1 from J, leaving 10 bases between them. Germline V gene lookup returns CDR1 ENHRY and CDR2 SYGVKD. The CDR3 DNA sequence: TGTGCCATCAGTGAGTCGGCGGGGATTTCCTACGAGCAGTACTTC. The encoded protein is CAISESAGISYEQYF.

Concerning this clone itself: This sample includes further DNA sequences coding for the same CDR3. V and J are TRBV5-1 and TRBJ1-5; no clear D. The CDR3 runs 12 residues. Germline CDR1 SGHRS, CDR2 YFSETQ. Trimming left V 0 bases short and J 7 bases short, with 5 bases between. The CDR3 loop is CASSLEGQPQHF. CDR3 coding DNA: TGCGCCAGCAGCTTGGAGGGACAGCCCCAGCATTTT.

Here the CDR3 DNA reads TGTGCCAGCGCCTCTAGGGCACAGTCCTACTCTGGAAACACCATATATTTT. Its protein is CASASRAQSYSGNTIYF. The rearrangement uses TRBV5-8 and TRBJ1-3; no definite D call. Deletions cut 7 bases from V and 0 bases from J, with 20 bases between. Germline lookup yields CDR1 SGHTS and CDR2 YDEGEE. This CDR3 spans 17 amino acids. The full variable domain, its missing parts supplied by reference TRBV5-8 and TRBJ1-3, is EAGVTQSPTHLIKTRGQQATLRCSPISGHTSVYWYQQALGLGLQFLLWYDEGEERNRGNFPPRFSGRQFPNYSSELNVNALELEDSALYLCASASRAQSYSGNTIYFGEGSWLTVV.

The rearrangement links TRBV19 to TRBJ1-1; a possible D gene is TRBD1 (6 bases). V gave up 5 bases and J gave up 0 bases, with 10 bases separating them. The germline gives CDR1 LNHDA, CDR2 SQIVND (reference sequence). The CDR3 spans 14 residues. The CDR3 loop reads CASSADRMNTEAFF. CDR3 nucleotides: TGTGCCAGTAGTGCGGACAGAATGAACACTGAAGCTTTCTTT.

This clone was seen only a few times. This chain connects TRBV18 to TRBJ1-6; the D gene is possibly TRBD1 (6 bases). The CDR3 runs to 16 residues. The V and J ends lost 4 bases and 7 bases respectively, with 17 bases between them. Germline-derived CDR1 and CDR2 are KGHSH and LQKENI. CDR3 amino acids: CASSHQQGQENSPLHF. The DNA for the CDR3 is TGTGCCAGCTCACACCAGCAGGGGCAGGAGAATTCACCCCTCCACTTT.

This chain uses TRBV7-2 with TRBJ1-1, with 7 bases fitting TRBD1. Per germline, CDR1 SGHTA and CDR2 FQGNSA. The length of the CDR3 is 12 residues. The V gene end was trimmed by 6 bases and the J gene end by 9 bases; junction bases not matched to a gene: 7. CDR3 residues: CASSSTGPKAFF. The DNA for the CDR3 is TGTGCCAGCAGTTCGACAGGGCCTAAAGCTTTCTTT. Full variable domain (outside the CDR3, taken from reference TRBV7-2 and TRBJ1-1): GAGVSQSPSNKVTEKGKDVELRCDPISGHTALYWYRQSLGQGLEFLIYFQGNSAPDKSGLPSDRFSAERTGGSVSTLTIQRTQQEDSAVYLCASSSTGPKAFFGQGTRLTVV.

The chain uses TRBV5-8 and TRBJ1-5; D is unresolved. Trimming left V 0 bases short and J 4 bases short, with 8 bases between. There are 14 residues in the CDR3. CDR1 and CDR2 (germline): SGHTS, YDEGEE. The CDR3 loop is CASSLVRGNQPQHF. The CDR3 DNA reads TGTGCCAGCAGCTTGGTCCGGGGAAATCAGCCCCAGCATTTT.

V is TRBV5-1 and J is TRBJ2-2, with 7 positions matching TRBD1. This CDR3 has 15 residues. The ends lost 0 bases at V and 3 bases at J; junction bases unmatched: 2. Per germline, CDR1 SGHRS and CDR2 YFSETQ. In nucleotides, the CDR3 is TGCGCCAGCAGCTTGGGTCAGGGGGACACCGGGGAGCTGTTTTTT. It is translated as CASSLGQGDTGELFF. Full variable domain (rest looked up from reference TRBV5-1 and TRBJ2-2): KAGVTQTPRYLIKTRGQQVTLSCSPISGHRSVSWYQQTPGQGLQFLFEYFSETQRNKGNFPGRFSGRQFSNSRSEMNVSTLELGDSALYLCASSLGQGDTGELFFGEGSRLTVL.

The CDR3: CASSDLRQGRRSGANVLTF. In DNA form, the CDR3 reads TGCGCCAGCAGCGACCTACGACAGGGACGTAGATCTGGGGCCAACGTCCTGACTTTC. This rearrangement joins TRBV4-1 to TRBJ2-6; 7 nucleotides line up with TRBD1. From germline, CDR1 is MGHRA and CDR2 YSYEKL. The CDR3 extends over 19 amino acids. Trimming removed 5 bases from V and 1 base from J; junction bases left unmatched: 14.

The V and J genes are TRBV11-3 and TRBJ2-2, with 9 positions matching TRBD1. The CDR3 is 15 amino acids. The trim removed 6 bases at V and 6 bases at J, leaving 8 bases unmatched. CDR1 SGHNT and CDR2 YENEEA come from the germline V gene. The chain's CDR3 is CASSWGTGSSGELFF. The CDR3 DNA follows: TGTGCCAGCAGTTGGGGGACAGGGTCGTCCGGGGAGCTGTTTTTT.

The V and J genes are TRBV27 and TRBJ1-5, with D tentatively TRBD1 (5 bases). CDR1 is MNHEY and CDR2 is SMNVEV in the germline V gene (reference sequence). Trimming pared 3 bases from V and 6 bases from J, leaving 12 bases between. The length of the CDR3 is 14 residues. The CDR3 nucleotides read TGTGCCAGCAGTTTCCGGCAGGGAGGTCAGCCCCAGCATTTT. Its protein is CASSFRQGGQPQHF.

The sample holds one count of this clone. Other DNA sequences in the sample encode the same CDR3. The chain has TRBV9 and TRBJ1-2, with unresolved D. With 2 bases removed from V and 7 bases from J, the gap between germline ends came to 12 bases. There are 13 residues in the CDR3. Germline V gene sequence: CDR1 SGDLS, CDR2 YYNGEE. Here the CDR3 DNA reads TGTGCCAGCAGCGTGGAGGGAGCAGGTGGCTACACCTTC. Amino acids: CASSVEGAGGYTF.

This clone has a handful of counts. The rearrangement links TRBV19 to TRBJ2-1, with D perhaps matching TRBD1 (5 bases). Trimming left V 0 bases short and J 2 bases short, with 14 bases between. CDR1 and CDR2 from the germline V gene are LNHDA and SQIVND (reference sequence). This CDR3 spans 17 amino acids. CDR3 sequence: CASSIDPLGPAYNEQFF. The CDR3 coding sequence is TGTGCCAGTAGTATAGATCCGTTGGGGCCCGCCTACAATGAGCAGTTCTTC.